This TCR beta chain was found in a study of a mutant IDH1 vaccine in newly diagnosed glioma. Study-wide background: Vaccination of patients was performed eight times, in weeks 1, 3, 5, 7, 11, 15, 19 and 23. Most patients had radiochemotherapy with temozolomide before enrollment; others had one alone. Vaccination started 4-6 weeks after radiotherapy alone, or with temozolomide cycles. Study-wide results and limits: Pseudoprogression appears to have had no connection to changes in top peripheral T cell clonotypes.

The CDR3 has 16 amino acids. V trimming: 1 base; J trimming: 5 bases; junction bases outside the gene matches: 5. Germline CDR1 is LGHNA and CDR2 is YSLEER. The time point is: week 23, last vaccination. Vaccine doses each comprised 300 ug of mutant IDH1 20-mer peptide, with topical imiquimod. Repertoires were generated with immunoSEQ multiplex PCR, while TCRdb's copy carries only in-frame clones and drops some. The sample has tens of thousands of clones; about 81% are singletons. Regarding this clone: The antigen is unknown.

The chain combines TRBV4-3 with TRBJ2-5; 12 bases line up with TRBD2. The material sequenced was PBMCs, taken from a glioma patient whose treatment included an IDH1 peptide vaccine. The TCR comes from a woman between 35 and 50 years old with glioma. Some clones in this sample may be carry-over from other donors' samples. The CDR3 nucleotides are TGCGCCAGCAGCCAAGCAACTAGCGGGGGGTTTGAGACCCAGTACTTC. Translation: CASSQATSGGFETQYF.